Included here is one TCR beta chain sequence, with context. Its target antigen remains unknown. Per-nucleotide qualities are absent, and no much larger clonotype sits a single base away. Library generation was performed with the immunoSEQ multiplex PCR assay. The multiplex PCR relied on a mix of 60 forward primers for TCR Vbeta segments and 13 reverse primers for TCR Jbeta segments. A multiplex PCR assay on genomic DNA amplified the CDR3 region of rearranged TCR beta genes. Amplified TCR beta libraries were sequenced as 87-base-pair reads on the Illumina HiSeq System. In the original analysis: Across the 600 to 700 repertoires, a later analysis counted about 81 million unique TCR beta chains, around 10 million of which were shared by at least two donors. A nearest-neighbor algorithm error-corrected the raw reads and collapsed the reads into unique sequences, merging closely related sequences to remove PCR and sequencing errors. To assign V, D and J gene segments, CDR3 sequences were aligned to IMGT reference sequences. For a sequence to be retained, at least a six-nucleotide match to both a V gene segment and a J gene segment was required. A rearrangement counted as productive if the CDR3 had no stop codons and remained in frame with V and J, and every other rearrangement counted as non-productive. CDR3 was defined by IMGT convention, running from the second conserved V-encoded cysteine to the conserved J-encoded phenylalanine. Sequences without an unambiguous match to a single V gene segment were excluded from the earlier analysis of approximately 600 of the donors. An earlier analysis of 550 to 650 of the donors classified V segments as functional when productive rearrangements were above 56.7% and as segregating when the standard deviation between donors was above 5%. A statistical classification framework was developed to diagnose cytomegalovirus status using the catalog of TCR beta chain sequences. V and J gene assignment, in a later analysis, came from comparing TCR nucleotide sequences with IMGT/GENE-DB human TR gene sequences. The TCRdist pipeline was used in a later analysis to assign CDR3 sequences and most-parsimonious VDJ recombination scenarios. In a later analysis, every TCR beta chain was defined by the combination of its CDR3 amino acid sequence and its V-gene family, and reads without a unique V-gene family were dropped. In a later analysis, 550 to 650 highly shared, low-generation-probability nucleotide sequences were removed to address suspected cross-contamination and a sequencing artifact. In a later analysis, a clonal expansion index for each public chain was calculated from normalized within-repertoire ranks of inferred template counts. In a later analysis, generation probabilities were computed using a VDJ recombination model fitted to out-of-frame rearrangements, and the results were checked against IGoR. A later analysis scored TCR-TCR, TCR-HLA and TCR-CMV co-occurrence with hypergeometric tests, applying a repertoire-size bias correction to TCR pairs. False discovery rates were estimated in a later analysis by permuting HLA or CMV assignments 20 times. In a later analysis, co-occurring TCRs were grouped with DBSCAN, and TCRdist sequence similarity was added when clustering was performed within HLA-allele-positive subsets. For co-occurrence clustering, repertoires with fewer than 30,000 or more than 120,000 public chains were excluded, along with roughly 5 repertoires with anomalous nucleotide sharing. The immuneACCESS repertoire file appears here via TCRdb, limited to in-frame rearrangements. These files lack a portion of the clones; in checked studies, under half of the deficit traces to unresolved V genes, and the cause of the others is not known. V and J calls and clone size are those listed in that table; D and trimming were worked out from the DNA. For this sample the table gives 150,000 to 200,000 clones, of which nearly 80% were detected only once. The ten biggest clones cover roughly 3% of the sample.

The cohort was made up of under 800 healthy bone marrow donors. All cohort members were sampled while nominally healthy, although unrecorded immune exposures were likely present. The donor was CMV seronegative and belonged to the group of 380 or so seronegative cohort members. A peripheral blood sample was provided by each donor, and peripheral blood mononuclear cells were used for TCR beta sequencing. Genomic DNA extraction from the blood cell samples was performed with the Qiagen DNeasy Blood Extraction Kit. This entry comes from a study of cytomegalovirus exposure and HLA in healthy donors (dated by TCRdb to between 2016 and 2019). Broadly, across the study: According to an earlier analysis of a few hundred of the donors, some 180 million T cells yielded some 120 million unique TCR beta sequences and around 300 Gb of sequence data. Rather than drawing on any new phenotypic data, the later analysis identified candidate immune exposures from TCR beta sequences and the way those sequences occurred across donors. All discovery cohort repertoires had been generated on a single sequencing platform. The study combined high-throughput TCR immunosequencing, statistical association of individual TCRs with disease status, and machine learning to predict cytomegalovirus infection status. Along with the approximately 620-subject first cohort, a separate validation cohort of roughly 110 different subjects was used. Donor age, sex, ethnicity and CMV serostatus were collected together with the repertoire data. The T cell repertoires of 550 to 850 subjects were profiled by immunosequencing and related to cytomegalovirus serostatus. Of the 350 to 450 genotyped donors, about 80% fell in the genetic ancestry cluster associated with self-reported Caucasian donors. The study aimed to test whether cataloging public T cell receptors could reveal signatures of past pathogen exposure. The number of typed donors differed by locus: roughly 620-640 for A, B, C, DRB1 and DQB1; roughly 510 for DQA1; approximately 600 for DPA1; and about 450 for DPB1. Roughly 300 gigabases of sequencing data and around 88 million unique TCR sequences made up an early release that covered several hundred HLA-typed donors. A later analysis re-analyzed previously published TCR beta repertoires from about 730 donors and added high-resolution HLA genotyping to study TCR occurrence patterns. Genome-wide SNP genotypes for about 65% of the roughly 670 donors were used in a later genetic analysis, which treated that subset as a discovery cohort. An earlier analysis of 587 of the donors used high-throughput TCR beta sequencing to judge whether each TCR beta V gene segment behaved as functional or pseudogenic. HLA typing covered class I and class II loci at four-digit resolution. A handful of DR-DQ haplotypes were handled as single units for association and clustering because linkage in the cohort was strong. Across approximately 420 genotyped donors of the cohort, an average of 235,054 unique TCR beta nucleotide sequences per donor were sequenced, and roughly 20% of those sequences were non-productive. Study-level results and caveats: While some public TCRs were present in many individuals, most TCR sequences turned up only very rarely across donors. Because HLA typing was unavailable for some donors at each locus, only the typed subset was used in association tests. An association between a missense DCLRE1C variant and V-gene and J-gene trimming of TCR beta chains was found in a later genetic analysis and replicated in an independent cohort. According to a later analysis, most CMV-associated TCR beta chains appeared to be HLA-restricted, and the HLA associations seemed to be driven largely by CMV exposure. This cohort had only TCR beta chains sequenced, and the lack of alpha or paired-chain data limited which features could be detected. In the study, 150 to 200 TCR beta chains were listed as associated with cytomegalovirus. According to the authors, the approach could potentially be generalized to other disease states and immunological phenotypes. Broadly in line with IMGT annotations, most TCR beta V segments showed up in productive rearrangements about 87% or about 30% of the time in an earlier analysis of 450 to 750 of the donors. Several of the top co-occurrence clusters appeared to be linked to parvovirus B19, influenza, CMV and Epstein-Barr virus, according to a later analysis. In a later genetic analysis, fewer N-insertions in productive TCRs were reported among donors in an Asian-associated ancestry cluster than the approximately 710-donor mean. A later analysis associated about 17,000 TCR beta sequences with specific HLA alleles at a false discovery rate of 0.05. Correlated functional status among segregating V segments might be attributable to linkage disequilibrium, but an unknown experimental factor could not be ruled out. In a later analysis, TCR association rates were found to vary across HLA loci, with the most associated TCRs seen for DRB1 alleles and the fewest for HLA-C alleles. The only immune exposure information available for the cohort was CMV serostatus. Because counts were too low, approximately 15 rarely observed V segments, including chromosome 9 orphons, were excluded from the earlier analysis of fewer than 650 of the donors. In vitro tests confirmed that a few of the cytomegalovirus-associated TCR beta chains recognize cytomegalovirus antigens. Strong co-occurrence of HLA alleles, especially DR and DQ, made assigning TCR associations to individual alleles difficult. In a later analysis, HLA-associated TCR beta chains were found to be more clonally expanded and to have lower generation probabilities than equally common non-associated chains. A group of highly shared sequence variants was considered likely to be a technical artifact of the sequencing pipeline. Sequencing depth was assumed to be roughly uniform across donors in the presence/absence analyses, though that assumption may not hold. A further reported finding was that TCR beta sequences accurately predicted the HLA-A and HLA-B alleles for most subjects in the first cohort. Some IMGT-functional V segments, including TRBV6-2 and TRBV6-3, could not be distinguished by the 87-base-pair reads and were therefore excluded. The classifier was reported to diagnose cytomegalovirus status with high specificity and sensitivity in both the original cohort and the validation cohort.

The CDR3 holds 13 amino acids from the cysteine to the phenylalanine. CDR3 DNA only is kept here, 39 bases in frame from base 1. The V end loses 6 bases and the J end loses 4 bases, and a stretch of 12 bases separates them. From a lookup of the germline V gene (reference sequence), CDR1 and CDR2 are SEHNR and FQNEAQ. This sequence was found in a middle-aged woman in good health and CMV-seronegative. The V and J segments used are TRBV7-9 and TRBJ1-2; the D gene is perhaps TRBD1, from 5 matching bases. Sequenced material: PBMCs. CDR3 sequence: CASSYGATYGYTF. In nucleotide form, the sequence is TGTGCCAGCAGTTATGGGGCTACCTATGGCTACACCTTC.